This T cell receptor beta chain was recovered during a study of CD8 T cells in Susac syndrome. It was with random hexamers that about 0.45 to 1 ug RNA was reverse transcribed. MiXCR, applied by TCRdb to the immunoSEQ multiplex PCR reads, yields one record per CDR3 protein. Of about 180,000 distinct CDR3 sequences in the sample, more than 90% were seen once. Both CD4+ and CD8+ T cells were negatively isolated, and TEMRA cells underwent FACS enrichment. The CDR3 covers 10 residues. With 6 bases removed from V and 7 bases from J, the gap between germline ends came to 9 bases. Per germline, CDR1 DFQATT and CDR2 SNEGSKA (reference sequence).

The genes are TRBV20-1 and TRBJ1-2, with D unclear. This TCR derives from a human donor with multiple sclerosis. Sequenced input: CD4+ T cells from PBMCs. The CDR3, as DNA: TGCAGTGCCGTACGGCTTGGCTACACCTTC. This gives the protein CSAVRLGYTF.